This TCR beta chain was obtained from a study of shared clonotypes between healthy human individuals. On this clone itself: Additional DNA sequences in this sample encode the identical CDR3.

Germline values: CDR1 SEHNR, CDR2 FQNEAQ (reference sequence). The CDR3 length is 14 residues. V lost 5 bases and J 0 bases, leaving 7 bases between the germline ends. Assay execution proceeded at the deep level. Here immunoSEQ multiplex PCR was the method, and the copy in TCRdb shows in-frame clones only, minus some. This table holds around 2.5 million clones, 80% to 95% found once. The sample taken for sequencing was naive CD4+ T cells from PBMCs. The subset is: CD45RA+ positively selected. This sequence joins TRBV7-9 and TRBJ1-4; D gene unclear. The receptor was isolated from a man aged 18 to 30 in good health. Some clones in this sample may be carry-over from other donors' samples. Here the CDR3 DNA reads TGTGCCAGCAGCCCCGGGGCAACTAATGAAAAACTGTTTTTT. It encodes CASSPGATNEKLFF.